Below, 15 T cell receptor beta chains from the same sample are listed, as sequenced in a study of OX40 agonist ivuxolimab in advanced cancers. Assay: immunoSEQ multiplex PCR; the TCRdb copy retains only in-frame clones and omits some. Of some 100,000 clones listed, approximately 89% are singletons. The material sequenced was CD4+ or CD8+ T cells sorted from blood, taken in a trial of the OX40 agonist ivuxolimab. All receptors derive from an adult with an advanced solid tumor such as melanoma, head and neck, liver or kidney cancer.

The chain recombines TRBV6-1 with TRBJ1-4; D possibly corresponds to TRBD1 (5 bases). Germline CDR1 is MNHNS and CDR2 is SASEGT. This CDR3 is 15 amino acids long. Trimming removed 7 bases at V and 3 bases at J, with 15 bases between. CDR3 sequence (DNA): TGTGCCAGCAATCCCCATATGGGACCTAATGAAAAACTGTTTTTT. As protein: CASNPHMGPNEKLFF.

The chain uses TRBV5-1 and TRBJ2-1; maybe TRBD1 (5 bases). With 2 bases removed from V and 4 bases from J, the gap between germline ends came to 16 bases. From germline, CDR1 is SGHRS and CDR2 YFSETQ. This CDR3 spans 16 amino acids. DNA of the CDR3: TGCGCCAGCAGCTTTCATGGAACAGGCCCATACAATGAGCAGTTCTTC. Its translation: CASSFHGTGPYNEQFF.

The chain recombines TRBV2 with TRBJ1-1, with D uncertain. The germline V gene has CDR1 SNHLY and CDR2 FYNNEI. V was clipped by 3 bases and J by 0 bases, with 8 bases between them. This CDR3 spans 14 amino acids. The CDR3 region has the DNA TGTGCCAGCAGTGACAGGTTCATGAACACTGAAGCTTTCTTT. Translating it yields CASSDRFMNTEAFF.

This clone was recorded a few times. Other DNA sequences in the same sample also yield this CDR3. The J gene is TRBJ2-1, the V gene TRBV7-2, with D possibly being TRBD2 (6 bases). The CDR3 runs to 14 residues. Trimming removed 2 bases at V and 7 bases at J, with 12 bases between. Looked up from germline, CDR1 is SGHTA and CDR2 is FQGNSA. For the CDR3, the DNA is TGTGCCAGCAGCTTAAGTGGAGGGGTGAATGAGCAGTTCTTC. It is translated as CASSLSGGVNEQFF.

This chain uses TRBV30 with TRBJ2-7, with D possibly being TRBD1 (6 bases). The CDR3 is 13 amino acids. The germline CDR1 and CDR2 sequences are GTSNPN and SVGIG (reference sequence). CDR3 in amino acids: CATEPSGQDRLYF. The CDR3 DNA reads as TGTGCAACAGAGCCCTCGGGACAAGACCGGCTGTACTTC. Drawing the rest from reference TRBV30 and TRBJ2-7, the complete variable domain is SQTIHQWPATLVQPVGSPLSLECTVEGTSNPNLYWYRQAAGRGLQLLFYSVGIGQISSEVPQNLSASRPQDRQFILSSKKLLLSDSGFYLCATEPSGQDRLYFGPGTRLTVT.

CDR3 protein: CASSLDRTFGYTF. In nucleotides, the CDR3 is TGTGCCAGCAGCTTAGACAGGACGTTTGGCTACACCTTC. The rearrangement links TRBV5-4 to TRBJ1-2; tentatively, D is TRBD1 (6 bases). The V gene lost 2 bases and the J gene lost 7 bases, with 12 bases spanning the gap. Germline V CDR1 and CDR2: SGHNT, YYREEE (reference sequence). The CDR3 runs to 13 residues. Together with reference TRBV5-4 and TRBJ1-2, the CDR3 gives the full variable domain: ETGVTQSPTHLIKTRGQQVTLRCSSQSGHNTVSWYQQALGQGPQFIFQYYREEENGRGNFPPRFSGLQFPNYSSELNVNALELDDSALYLCASSLDRTFGYTFGSGTRLTVV.

The rearrangement uses TRBV7-2 and TRBJ2-7; D is unresolved. Germline assignment: CDR1 SGHTA and CDR2 FQGNSA. V lost 1 base to trimming and J lost 2 bases, with 15 bases between them. The CDR3 length is 16 residues. The CDR3 region has the DNA TGTGCCAGCAGCTTAGGGGCCAGCCACATTACCTACGAGCAGTACTTC. Translating it yields CASSLGASHITYEQYF.

The chain couples TRBV6-4 to TRBJ1-2, with 9 bases matching TRBD1. Germline assignment: CDR1 MRHNA and CDR2 SNTAGT. There are 15 residues in the CDR3. The V and J ends lost 5 bases and 5 bases, in that order; junction bases with no gene match: 9. The CDR3 DNA reads as TGTGCCAGCAGTCCCTCCGGGACAGGGTGGTATGGCTACACCTTC. Translated: CASSPSGTGWYGYTF.

This sequence joins TRBV9 and TRBJ2-1; TRBD2 matches 9 bases. The CDR3 has 15 amino acids. The germline V gene has CDR1 SGDLS and CDR2 YYNGEE. J was trimmed by 9 bases and V by 4 bases; bases with no gene match: 11. The CDR3 sequence is CASSPGAGGLGEQFF. The CDR3 DNA reads TGTGCCAGCAGCCCGGGGGCGGGGGGGCTAGGTGAGCAGTTCTTC. Drawing the rest from reference TRBV9 and TRBJ2-1, the complete variable domain is DSGVTQTPKHLITATGQRVTLRCSPRSGDLSVYWYQQSLDQGLQFLIQYYNGEERAKGNILERFSAQQFPDLHSELNLSSLELGDSALYFCASSPGAGGLGEQFFGPGTRLTVL.

The chain uses TRBV10-2 and TRBJ1-5, with D possibly matching TRBD1 (5 bases). Trimming cost V 2 bases and J 5 bases, with 10 bases left between them. The CDR3 spans 14 residues. Looked up from germline, CDR1 is WSHSY and CDR2 is SAAADI. The CDR3 coding sequence is TGCGCCAGCAGTGAGGGGGGTCGGGATCAGCCCCAGCATTTT. Its translation: CASSEGGRDQPQHF.

The genes are TRBV27 and TRBJ2-5; possibly TRBD1 for D (6 bases). The V and J ends lost 2 bases and 7 bases respectively, with 11 bases between them. Germline V gives CDR1 MNHEY, CDR2 SMNVEV (reference sequence). This CDR3 region has 13 residues. The CDR3: CASSLAGEGTQYF. The CDR3 DNA reads TGTGCCAGCAGTTTAGCAGGGGAAGGGACCCAGTACTTC.

This chain connects TRBV7-6 to TRBJ2-3; 10 bases are a match to TRBD2. Germline CDR1 and CDR2: SGHVS and FNYEAQ. V gave up 1 base and J gave up 2 bases; unmatched junction bases: 3. This CDR3 has 16 residues. CDR3 sequence: CASSLVLAGSTDTQYF. CDR3 in DNA: TGTGCCAGCAGCTTAGTACTAGCGGGGTCCACAGATACGCAGTATTTT.

This rearrangement joins TRBV5-1 to TRBJ2-2; D tentatively reads TRBD1 or TRBD2 (5 bases each). The V and J ends lost 4 bases and 1 base respectively, with 14 bases between them. This CDR3 has 16 residues. CDR1 is SGHRS and CDR2 is YFSETQ in the germline V gene. CDR3 bases: TGCGCCAGCAGCCCGAAAGGGACGGGGAACACCGGGGAGCTGTTTTTT. Residues: CASSPKGTGNTGELFF. The full variable domain, in which reference TRBV5-1 and TRBJ2-2 provide the parts outside the CDR3, is KAGVTQTPRYLIKTRGQQVTLSCSPISGHRSVSWYQQTPGQGLQFLFEYFSETQRNKGNFPGRFSGRQFSNSRSEMNVSTLELGDSALYLCASSPKGTGNTGELFFGEGSRLTVL.

This sequence joins TRBV2 and TRBJ1-1, with a possible D match to TRBD1 (6 bases). The CDR3 sequence is 14 residues long. CDR1 is SNHLY and CDR2 is FYNNEI in the germline V gene. With 6 bases removed from V and 3 bases from J, the gap between germline ends came to 14 bases. The CDR3: CASSYGTSYTEAFF. The CDR3 DNA reads TGTGCCAGCAGCTACGGGACATCCTACACTGAAGCTTTCTTT.

This chain links TRBV7-9 with TRBJ2-7, with TRBD1 matching over 9 bases. Germline CDR1 and CDR2: SEHNR and FQNEAQ (reference sequence). J lost 1 base, V lost 5 bases, and 12 bases had no gene match. The CDR3 runs 17 residues. The CDR3 here is CASSPDAGTGMSYEQYF. The CDR3 bases are TGTGCCAGCAGCCCCGACGCCGGGACAGGGATGTCCTACGAGCAGTACTTC.